This T cell receptor beta chain was recorded in a study of OX40 agonist ivuxolimab in advanced cancers. Clones were read by immunoSEQ multiplex PCR, and TCRdb kept only the in-frame ones, dropping some. This table holds roughly 81,000 clones, approximately 85% found once. CDR1 is SGHRS, CDR2 YFSETQ, per germline. J lost 2 bases, V lost 3 bases, and 7 bases had no gene match. The CDR3 totals 15 residues. Specimen: CD4+ or CD8+ T cells sorted from blood, collected in a trial of the OX40 agonist ivuxolimab. The source of this sequence is an adult with an advanced solid tumor such as melanoma, head and neck, liver or kidney cancer. The genes are TRBV5-1 and TRBJ2-7; 8 nucleotides align to TRBD1. CDR3 DNA: TGCGCCAGCAGCTCCCCCGGGACAGGCCCCTACGAGCAGTACTTC. Translating it yields CASSSPGTGPYEQYF.